The TCR beta chain under discussion was sequenced for a study of graft-versus-host responses after intestinal transplantation. Study in general: All of the recipients had induction that used anti-thymocyte globulin, then tacrolimus and steroids for about 3 years. Whole-study findings and limits: Recipient marrow showed GvH clones, some seen first in ileum or blood. Where graft-donor T cell macrochimerism was present, patients had high graft-versus-host to host-versus-graft clonal ratios in allografts.

As for this clone: The antigen remains unidentified.

This table comes from immunoSEQ multiplex PCR, and its TCRdb copy is limited to in-frame clones, with some not included. The data hold about 120,000 clones, with around 96% observed a single time. Sequencing was performed on unstimulated CD8+ T cells sorted from spleen or lymph node cells, taken before intestinal transplant. The TCR comes from a human donor who received an intestinal transplant.

The CDR3, as DNA: TGTGCCAGCAGCGTAGGGACAGGGGTGCGGTACGAGCAGTACTTC. Translated: CASSVGTGVRYEQYF. The chain has TRBV9 and TRBJ2-7, with 9 nucleotides matching TRBD1. Trimming cost V 0 bases and J 4 bases; bases outside gene matches: 5. CDR1 is SGDLS and CDR2 is YYNGEE in the germline V gene. This CDR3 has 15 residues.